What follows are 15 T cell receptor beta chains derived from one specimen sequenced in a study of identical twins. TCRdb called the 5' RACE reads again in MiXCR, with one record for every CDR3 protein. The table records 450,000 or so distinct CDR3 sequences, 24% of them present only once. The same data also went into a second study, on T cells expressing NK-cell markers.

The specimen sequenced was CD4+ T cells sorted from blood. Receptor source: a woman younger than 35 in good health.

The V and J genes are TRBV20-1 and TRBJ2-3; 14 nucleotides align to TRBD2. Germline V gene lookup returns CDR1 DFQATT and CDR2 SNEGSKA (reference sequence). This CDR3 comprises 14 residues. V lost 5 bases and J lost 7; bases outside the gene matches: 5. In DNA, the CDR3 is TGCAGTGCTCGACTAGCGGGGGGGCTAAATACGCAGTATTTT. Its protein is CSARLAGGLNTQYF.

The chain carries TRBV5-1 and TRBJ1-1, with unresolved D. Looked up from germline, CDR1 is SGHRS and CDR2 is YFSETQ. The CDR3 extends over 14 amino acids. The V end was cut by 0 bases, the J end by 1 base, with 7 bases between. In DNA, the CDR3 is TGCGCCAGCAGCTTGGGAAACACGAACACTGAAGCTTTCTTT. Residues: CASSLGNTNTEAFF.

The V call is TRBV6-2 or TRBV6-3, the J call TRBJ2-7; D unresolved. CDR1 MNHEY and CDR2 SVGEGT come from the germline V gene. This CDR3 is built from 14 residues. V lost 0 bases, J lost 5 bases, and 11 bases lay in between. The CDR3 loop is CASSYSTPVHEQYF. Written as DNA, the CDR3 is TGTGCCAGCAGTTACTCGACGCCCGTCCACGAGCAGTACTTC.

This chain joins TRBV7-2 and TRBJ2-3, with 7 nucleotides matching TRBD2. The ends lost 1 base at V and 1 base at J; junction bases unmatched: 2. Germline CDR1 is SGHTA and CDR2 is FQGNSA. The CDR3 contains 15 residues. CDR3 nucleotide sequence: TGTGCCAGCAGCTTAGAAGCGGGGCGCACAGATACGCAGTATTTT. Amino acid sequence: CASSLEAGRTDTQYF.

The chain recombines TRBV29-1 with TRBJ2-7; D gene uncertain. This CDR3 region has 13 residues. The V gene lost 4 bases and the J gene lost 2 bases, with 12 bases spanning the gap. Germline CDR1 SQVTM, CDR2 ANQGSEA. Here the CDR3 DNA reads TGCAGCGTTGTCCTCTTATACCCCTACGAGCAGTACTTC. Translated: CSVVLLYPYEQYF.

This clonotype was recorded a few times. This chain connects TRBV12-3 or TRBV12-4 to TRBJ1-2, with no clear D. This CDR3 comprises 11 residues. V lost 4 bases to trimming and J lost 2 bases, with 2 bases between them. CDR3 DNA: TGTGCCAGCAGTTGGAACTATGGCTACACCTTC. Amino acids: CASSWNYGYTF.

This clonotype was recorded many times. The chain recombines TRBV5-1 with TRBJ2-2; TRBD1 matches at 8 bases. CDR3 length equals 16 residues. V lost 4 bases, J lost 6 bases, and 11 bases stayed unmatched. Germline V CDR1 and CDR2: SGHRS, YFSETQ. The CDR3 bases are TGCGCCAGCAGCCGTTTGACAGGGGACTTGGCCGGGGAGCTGTTTTTT. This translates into CASSRLTGDLAGELFF.

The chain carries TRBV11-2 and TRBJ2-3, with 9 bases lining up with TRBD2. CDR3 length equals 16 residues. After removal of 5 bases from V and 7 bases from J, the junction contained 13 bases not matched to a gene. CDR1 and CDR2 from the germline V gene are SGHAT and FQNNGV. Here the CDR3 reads CASSPVGGRALNTQYF. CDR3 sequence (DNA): TGTGCCAGCAGCCCAGTCGGCGGGAGGGCCCTTAATACGCAGTATTTT.

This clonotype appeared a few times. CDR3 DNA sequence: TGTGCCAGCAGCGCTGGACCGGGGGGTTACACTGAAGCTTTCTTT. This encodes CASSAGPGGYTEAFF. The V and J genes are TRBV9 and TRBJ1-1, with TRBD1 as a possible D gene (5 bases). There are 15 residues in the CDR3. Germline V gene lookup returns CDR1 SGDLS and CDR2 YYNGEE. V was trimmed by 3 bases and J by 3 bases, leaving 15 bases between them.

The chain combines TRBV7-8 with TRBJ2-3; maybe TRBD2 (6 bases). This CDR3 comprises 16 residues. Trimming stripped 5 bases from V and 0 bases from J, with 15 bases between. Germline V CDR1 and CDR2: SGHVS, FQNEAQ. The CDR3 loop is CASSQLSGTSTDTQYF. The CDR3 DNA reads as TGTGCCAGCAGCCAGCTTAGCGGAACTAGCACAGATACGCAGTATTTT.

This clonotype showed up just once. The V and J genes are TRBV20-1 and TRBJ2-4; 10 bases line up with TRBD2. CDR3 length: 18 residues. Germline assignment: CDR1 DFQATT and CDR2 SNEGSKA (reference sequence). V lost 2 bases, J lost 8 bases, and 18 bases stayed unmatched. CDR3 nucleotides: TGCAGTGCTAGAAATAAGATAGCTAGCGGGAGATCTGTCGACATTCAGTACTTC. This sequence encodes CSARNKIASGRSVDIQYF.

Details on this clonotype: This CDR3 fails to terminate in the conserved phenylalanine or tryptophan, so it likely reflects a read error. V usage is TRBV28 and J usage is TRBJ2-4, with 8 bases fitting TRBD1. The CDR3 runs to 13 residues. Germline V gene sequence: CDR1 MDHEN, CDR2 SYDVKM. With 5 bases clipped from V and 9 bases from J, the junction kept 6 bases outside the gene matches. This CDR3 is CASSVPGTGIQYI. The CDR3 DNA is TGTGCCAGCAGTGTTCCCGGGACAGGCATTCAGTACATC.

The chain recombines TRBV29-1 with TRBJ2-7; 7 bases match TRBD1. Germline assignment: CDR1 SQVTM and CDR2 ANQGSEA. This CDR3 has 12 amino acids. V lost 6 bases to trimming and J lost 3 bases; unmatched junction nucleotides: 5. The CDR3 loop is CSVTGKDYEQYF. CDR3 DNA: TGCAGCGTGACAGGGAAGGACTACGAGCAGTACTTC.

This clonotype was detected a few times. CDR3 bases: TGTGCCAGCAGTGAATTTGCCGAGACGAAGTACGAGCAGTACTTC. It specifies CASSEFAETKYEQYF. The chain employs TRBV25-1 and TRBJ2-7; D is unclear. This CDR3 contains 15 residues. Germline V CDR1 and CDR2: MGHDK, SYGVNS. Trimming took off 1 base at V and 4 bases at J, with 14 bases between the two ends.

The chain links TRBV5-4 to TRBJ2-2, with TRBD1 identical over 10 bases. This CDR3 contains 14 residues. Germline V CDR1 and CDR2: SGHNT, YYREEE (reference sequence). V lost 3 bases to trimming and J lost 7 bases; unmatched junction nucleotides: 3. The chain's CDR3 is CASSWDRGHGELFF. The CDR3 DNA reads TGTGCCAGCAGCTGGGACAGGGGCCACGGGGAGCTGTTTTTT.